This TCR beta chain was found in a study of cytomegalovirus exposure and HLA in healthy donors. Findings and limits, study-wide: By HLA locus, TCR association rates varied in a later analysis, with DRB1 showing the most and HLA-C the fewest. Some public TCRs appeared in many individuals, while most sequences were rare.

The V end was cut by 4 bases, the J end by 1 base, with 10 bases between. Germline-derived CDR1 and CDR2 are SGHTA and FQGNSA. The CDR3 length is 15 residues. 13 Jbeta primers and 60 Vbeta primers were used for the PCR. Produced via immunoSEQ multiplex PCR; TCRdb's table is partial and in-frame only. The sample includes tens of thousands of clones, around 80% of them seen just once. Comment on this clone: Its antigen is undetermined.

The clonotype was recovered from a male donor in good health and CMV-seropositive. The sample taken for sequencing was PBMCs. V and J are TRBV7-2 and TRBJ2-2; tentatively, D is TRBD2 (5 bases). The CDR3 sequence: CASSSIRGNTGELFF. DNA for the CDR3: TGTGCCAGCAGCTCTATACGGGGGAACACCGGGGAGCTGTTTTTT.